This paragraph reports one TCR beta chain. The CDR3 runs to 13 residues. Germline CDR1 and CDR2: SNHLY and FYNNEI. Trimming took 2 bases from V and 5 from J, leaving 7 bases between them. Patients had blood sampled at baseline and again on cycle 4 day 1 and cycle 7 day 1. These data originate in a study of OX40 agonist ivuxolimab in advanced cancers. Study information: The patients received agonistic anti-OX40 (CD134) antibody ivuxolimab.

Measured with immunoSEQ multiplex PCR; TCRdb has only the in-frame clones, and not every one. The data hold about 79,000 clones, with 80% to 90% observed a single time. The receptor was isolated from an adult with an advanced solid tumor such as melanoma, head and neck, liver or kidney cancer. The chain employs TRBV2 and TRBJ2-1; no firm D call. This material consisted of CD4+ or CD8+ T cells sorted from blood, taken in a trial of the OX40 agonist ivuxolimab. The CDR3 protein is CASSETADNEQFF. Written as DNA, the CDR3 is TGTGCCAGCAGTGAAACGGCAGACAATGAGCAGTTCTTC. Complete variable domain (other parts from reference TRBV2 and TRBJ2-1): EPEVTQTPSHQVTQMGQEVILRCVPISNHLYFYWYRQILGQKVEFLVSFYNNEISEKSEIFDDQFSVERPDGSNFTLKIRSTKLEDSAMYFCASSETADNEQFFGPGTRLTVL.